This TCR beta chain was captured by sequencing in a study of T cell responses to AZD1222 COVID-19 vaccine (dated by TCRdb to the early 2020s). About the full investigation: TCR sequencing was performed for over 230 trial participants, of whom approximately 200 were given two doses of AZD1222 and around 26 were given two doses of MenACWY control vaccine. Trial participants were enrolled by age into 18-55, 56-69 and 70-plus year subgroups, with approximately 150, 28 and 58 TCR-sequenced participants respectively. Results and caveats for the whole study, not just this receptor: Because no day 14 peak-response samples were available, the repertoires could be characterized only after the peak T cell response. After two AZD1222 doses, spike-specific TCR breadth and depth were significantly higher than at day 0 and than in MenACWY recipients. The vaccine-associated CD4 TCRs covered the entire spike protein, and the dominant responses fell in regions 160-218 and 743-854. The 56-69-year group was small, and its depth increase did not reach significance, likely because of low power. Epitopes outside the regions mutated in the B.1.351 and B.1.1.7 variants were reportedly recognized by nearly half of the unique spike-specific TCRs. Conclusions about previously exposed vaccinees are limited because only six or seven AZD1222 recipients were SARS-CoV-2 seropositive at baseline. Participants were mostly white British and included more females than males, and it was suggested by the authors that clonal diversity may have been underestimated.

Trimming accounts for 2 bases at V and 7 bases at J, while the number of junction bases matched to no gene is 1. As encoded in the germline V gene, CDR1 is SGHTA while CDR2 is FQGNSA. The cysteine opens and the phenylalanine closes a CDR3 of 14 amino acids. Only CDR3 DNA is held: 42 bases, read in frame from base 1. The CDR3 regions of human TCRbeta chains were analyzed by immunosequencing. In the source study's methods: TCRs in the repertoires were compared against a reference library of SARS-CoV-2-specific TCRs that had been generated with the MIRA antigen-specificity platform. Breadth was defined as the fraction of unique TCRs that were SARS-CoV-2-associated, and depth was defined as the fraction of total T cells that were SARS-CoV-2-associated. Each spike-specific TCR was assigned to its reactive spike region and to a CD4 or CD8 class using the MIRA data. Log10-transformed breadth and depth values were compared by one-way ANOVA with Sidak's multiple comparisons tests. TCRdb retrieved this table from immuneACCESS and kept in-frame rearrangements only. Not all clones are present; in checked studies, unresolved V genes account for under half, and no reason is known for the remainder. V and J calls and clone size come straight from that table; D and trimming were deduced from the DNA. For this sample the table gives about 110,000 clones, of which 87% were detected only once. Jointly, the top ten make up about 4.5% of the sample.

In the paper's terms, the time point label means: about 28 days (+/-7) after the second vaccine dose. AZD1222 recipients with second doses at about 4 weeks or about 12 weeks were pooled, because spike-specific TCR depth and breadth did not differ between schedules. Vaccinee samples came from UK trials COV001 and COV002, including a single-blind randomized controlled phase 2/3 trial of AZD1222 (ChAdOx1 nCoV-19) in healthy adults. Trial participant PBMC samples were collected at day 0 and day 28 after the second dose for TCRbeta chain sequencing. For this clone: There is no known antigen for this receptor. Per-base quality was not reported, and no clone a single base away is much larger than it.

Source: peripheral blood, taken 28 days after the second AZD1222 dose. The V and J segments used are TRBV7-2 and TRBJ2-1, with 11 junctional bases fitting TRBD2. The sequence was obtained from an adult who received the AZD1222 COVID-19 vaccine. The DNA reads as follows: TGTGCCAGCAGCTTAACTAGCGGGAGAAATGAGCAGTTCTTC. The translation is CASSLTSGRNEQFF.